This is a list of T cell receptor beta chains from one sample in a study of chemoradiotherapy in HPV16-positive cancers. The method was immunoSEQ multiplex PCR; TCRdb's version includes in-frame clones alone and lacks a portion of them. In the table there are roughly 8,800 clones, approximately 70% of which are singletons. The input for sequencing was tumor tissue, taken from a patient who underwent chemoradiotherapy. These receptors came from a human donor with HPV-associated anogenital cancer. Both conserved end residues are trimmed from each CDR3. The order of the fields is clone size, CDR3 length, V gene, J gene, CDR3 protein. A row's size may be missing; if present it is once, few, many or a size class.

abundance: .; len: 13; v_gene: TRBV5-6; j_gene: TRBJ2-3; CDR3aa: ASSLWWGSTDTQY
abundance: .; len: 13; v_gene: TRBV15; j_gene: TRBJ2-5; CDR3aa: ATSIGQGEQETQY
abundance: .; len: 13; v_gene: TRBV5-1; j_gene: TRBJ2-1; CDR3aa: ASSRTGQVSDEQF
abundance: .; len: 12; v_gene: TRBV18; j_gene: TRBJ2-3; CDR3aa: ASSPAAEADTQY
abundance: .; len: 11; v_gene: TRBV9; j_gene: TRBJ2-3; CDR3aa: ASSRDHTDTQY
abundance: .; len: 13; v_gene: TRBV7-2; j_gene: TRBJ2-5; CDR3aa: ASSLARLVQETQY
abundance: few; len: 11; v_gene: TRBV13; j_gene: TRBJ1-2; CDR3aa: ASSLGGGYGYT
abundance: few; len: 12; v_gene: TRBV19; j_gene: TRBJ2-3; CDR3aa: ASTPRGDTDTQY
abundance: .; len: 14; v_gene: TRBV7-2; j_gene: TRBJ2-3; CDR3aa: ASSPHRNQGPAIQY
abundance: .; len: 12; v_gene: TRBV10-3; j_gene: TRBJ2-1; CDR3aa: AISELGGHSNQF
abundance: .; len: 15; v_gene: TRBV4-1; j_gene: TRBJ2-7; CDR3aa: ASSQEASNVLPYEQY
abundance: .; len: 12; v_gene: TRBV19; j_gene: TRBJ2-5; CDR3aa: ASSRVGILETQY
abundance: .; len: 13; v_gene: TRBV6-1; j_gene: TRBJ1-4; CDR3aa: ASSEQSGSQEKLF
abundance: .; len: 10; v_gene: TRBV5-1; j_gene: TRBJ2-1; CDR3aa: ASSPGYNEQF
abundance: few; len: 11; v_gene: TRBV30; j_gene: TRBJ2-7; CDR3aa: ACRGTSSYEQY
abundance: .; len: 12; v_gene: TRBV7-9; j_gene: TRBJ2-1; CDR3aa: ASSLTERFNEQF
abundance: .; len: 11; v_gene: TRBV9; j_gene: TRBJ2-2; CDR3aa: ASSPYYTGELF
abundance: .; len: 12; v_gene: TRBV5-4; j_gene: TRBJ1-1; CDR3aa: ASSLQGGTTEAF
abundance: few; len: 12; v_gene: TRBV27; j_gene: TRBJ2-7; CDR3aa: ASSWGASSYEQY
abundance: .; len: 12; v_gene: TRBV2; j_gene: TRBJ1-5; CDR3aa: ASSVTQKNQPQH
abundance: .; len: 15; v_gene: TRBV4-1; j_gene: TRBJ1-1; CDR3aa: ASSQGWGPGMGTEAF
abundance: .; len: 11; v_gene: TRBV7-9; j_gene: TRBJ2-5; CDR3aa: ASSFGGQETQY
abundance: few; len: 13; v_gene: TRBV30; j_gene: TRBJ2-3; CDR3aa: AWSVMKEYTDTQY
abundance: .; len: 13; v_gene: TRBV5-1; j_gene: TRBJ1-1; CDR3aa: ASSLGGGPNTEAF
abundance: .; len: 12; v_gene: TRBV6-5; j_gene: TRBJ1-2; CDR3aa: ASRRQASNYGYT
abundance: .; len: 11; v_gene: TRBV28; j_gene: TRBJ2-3; CDR3aa: ASSLVGGDTQY
abundance: .; len: 13; v_gene: TRBV5-1; j_gene: TRBJ1-1; CDR3aa: ASSRLGNMNTEAF
abundance: .; len: 13; v_gene: TRBV30; j_gene: TRBJ2-1; CDR3aa: AWALAGGSYNEQF
abundance: .; len: 17; v_gene: TRBV12-2; j_gene: TRBJ2-5; CDR3aa: ASRLARGDSSLGEETQY
abundance: few; len: 13; v_gene: TRBV2; j_gene: TRBJ2-5; CDR3aa: ARQHGAGDQETQY
abundance: .; len: 12; v_gene: TRBV2; j_gene: TRBJ1-2; CDR3aa: ASSGRGIIYGYT
abundance: medium-sized; len: 15; v_gene: TRBV18; j_gene: TRBJ2-7; CDR3aa: ASSPRSTRGARGEQY
abundance: .; len: 9; v_gene: TRBV2; j_gene: TRBJ2-1; CDR3aa: ASSRLNEQF
abundance: few; len: 13; v_gene: TRBV6-1; j_gene: TRBJ2-7; CDR3aa: ASSEREEGHYEQY
abundance: .; len: 13; v_gene: TRBV18; j_gene: TRBJ2-7; CDR3aa: ASSPQGQRSYEQY
abundance: .; len: 13; v_gene: TRBV2; j_gene: TRBJ1-5; CDR3aa: ASSVGDRLNQPQH
abundance: .; len: 12; v_gene: TRBV6-5; j_gene: TRBJ2-3; CDR3aa: ASSKNDHTDTQY
abundance: .; len: 15; v_gene: TRBV7-9; j_gene: TRBJ2-7; CDR3aa: ASSLVSGSAGLYEQY
abundance: .; len: 10; v_gene: TRBV2; j_gene: TRBJ2-1; CDR3aa: AREELDNEQF
abundance: .; len: 9; v_gene: TRBV20-1; j_gene: TRBJ2-7; CDR3aa: SAMSRNEQY
abundance: .; len: 10; v_gene: TRBV5-1; j_gene: TRBJ2-5; CDR3aa: ASSLEAETQY
abundance: .; len: 13; v_gene: TRBV9; j_gene: TRBJ1-5; CDR3aa: ASSPLGGSNQPQH
abundance: .; len: 11; v_gene: TRBV30; j_gene: TRBJ2-5; CDR3aa: AWSAAGSWTQY
abundance: .; len: 10; v_gene: TRBV19; j_gene: TRBJ1-1; CDR3aa: ASTGGRTEAF
abundance: .; len: 13; v_gene: TRBV27; j_gene: TRBJ2-7; CDR3aa: ASSRVGATSYEQY
abundance: .; len: 11; v_gene: TRBV5-6; j_gene: TRBJ2-1; CDR3aa: ASSPEWGNEQF
abundance: .; len: 14; v_gene: TRBV7-6; j_gene: TRBJ2-5; CDR3aa: ASSPSGRASWETQY